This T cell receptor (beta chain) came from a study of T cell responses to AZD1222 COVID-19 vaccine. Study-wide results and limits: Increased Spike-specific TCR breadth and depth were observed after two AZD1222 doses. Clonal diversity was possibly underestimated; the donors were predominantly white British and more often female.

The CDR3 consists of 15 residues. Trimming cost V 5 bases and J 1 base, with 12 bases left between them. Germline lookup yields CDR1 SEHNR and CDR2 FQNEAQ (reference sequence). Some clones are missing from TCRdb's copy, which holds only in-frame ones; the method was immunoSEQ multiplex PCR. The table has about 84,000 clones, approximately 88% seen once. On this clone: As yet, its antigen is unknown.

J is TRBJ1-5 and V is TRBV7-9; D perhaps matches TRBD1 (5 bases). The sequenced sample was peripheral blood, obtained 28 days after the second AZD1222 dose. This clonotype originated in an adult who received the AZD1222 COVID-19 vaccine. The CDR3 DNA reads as TGTGCCAGCAGCCAGCTGGCAGGGAGCAATCAGCCCCAGCATTTT. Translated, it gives CASSQLAGSNQPQHF.